These T cell receptor beta chains were read from a single sample in a study of identical twins. A single record per CDR3 protein comes from TCRdb applying MiXCR to the 5' RACE reads. This sample has some 460,000 distinct CDR3 sequences, with 14% found just once. The sample was also reused in another study, on yellow fever vaccine responses in identical twins.

The material sequenced was CD4+ T cells sorted from blood. These receptors were collected from a woman between 18 and 29 years old in good health. Each CDR3 is given with its conserved first and last residue. The D gene is left open where the match is weak. Clone size, where shown, is once, few, many, or a class for clones that have expanded.

v_gene	abundance	j_gene	d_gene	CDR3nt	CDR3aa
TRBV6-1	.	TRBJ2-7	.	TGTGCCAGCAGGAGGGATAAGGGGCCCTACGAGCAGTACTTC	CASRRDKGPYEQYF
TRBV7-2	.	TRBJ2-7	TRBD1	TGTGCCAGCAGCTCTACCGGGACAGTCCCCTACGAGCAGTACTTC	CASSSTGTVPYEQYF
TRBV20-1	few	TRBJ2-1	TRBD1	TGCAGTGCCAGATCGACAGGGGAGAGGTACAATGAGCAGTTCTTC	CSARSTGERYNEQFF
TRBV5-1	.	TRBJ1-1	TRBD1	TGCGCCAGCGGGATGGGACAGATTAAGAACACTGAAGCTTTCTTT	CASGMGQIKNTEAFF
TRBV5-4	.	TRBJ2-3	.	TGTGCCAGCAGCCCGACGACTAAGACAGATACGCAGTATTTT	CASSPTTKTDTQYF
TRBV6-5	.	TRBJ2-6	TRBD1	TGTGCCAGCAGTTACGTTCCGGGACAGGGAACCTCTGGGGCCAACGTCCTGACTTTC	CASSYVPGQGTSGANVLTF
TRBV15	.	TRBJ2-1	TRBD2	TGTGCCACCAGCAGAGGACTAGCGCATAATGCGGACAATGAGCAGTTCTTC	CATSRGLAHNADNEQFF
TRBV29-1	few	TRBJ1-2	.	TGCAGCGTTGAATGGCAGACTAACTATGGCTACACCTTC	CSVEWQTNYGYTF
TRBV6-5	.	TRBJ2-1	TRBD2	TGTGCCAGCAGTACTGGCGGACTAGGGAAGGGGCATGAGCAGTTCTTC	CASSTGGLGKGHEQFF
TRBV3-1	few	TRBJ2-1	.	TGTGCCAGCAGCTCACAGAGATACAATGAGCAGTTCTTC	CASSSQRYNEQFF
TRBV12-3/TRBV12-4	many	TRBJ1-2	TRBD1	TGTGCCAGCTCCGTGGACAGGGACTATGGCTACACCTTC	CASSVDRDYGYTF
TRBV7-2	.	TRBJ2-2	.	TGTGCCAGCAGGTCGGGGGAGTACACCGGGGAGCTGTTTTTT	CASRSGEYTGELFF
TRBV14	few	TRBJ2-5	TRBD2	TGTGCCAGCGGGGCCACTAGCGCTATTCAGTACTTC	CASGATSAIQYF
TRBV5-4	few	TRBJ2-1	TRBD2	TGTGCCAGCAGCGAAACGGGGGGATTGGTCGGACCTGAGCAGTTCTTC	CASSETGGLVGPEQFF
TRBV7-9	.	TRBJ1-5	.	TGTGCCAGCAGCTTGGATGCCCCGCCCCAGCATTTT	CASSLDAPPQHF
TRBV5-1	many	TRBJ2-2	TRBD1	TGCGCCAGCAGCCTCCTCACAGGGGTGAACACCGGGGAGCTGTTTTTT	CASSLLTGVNTGELFF
TRBV6-5	.	TRBJ2-3	.	TGTGCCAGCAGTTACAACGACGCCAGGGATACGCAGTATTTT	CASSYNDARDTQYF
TRBV25-1	few	TRBJ2-1	.	TGTGCCAGCAGTGAAGCAGGGGCCCTCTACAATGAGCAGTTCTTC	CASSEAGALYNEQFF
TRBV2	.	TRBJ2-7	.	TGTGCCAGCAGTGAAGGCCCGAAGTCCTACGAGCAGTACTTC	CASSEGPKSYEQYF
TRBV7-2	.	TRBJ2-3	.	TGTGCCAGCAGCTTAGCGGGGAGAGGGGAGACAGATACGCAGTATTTT	CASSLAGRGETDTQYF
TRBV7-2	few	TRBJ2-3	TRBD2	TGTGCCAGCAGCTTAGGGGGACTAGCGTTTATTCGAGATACGCAGTATTTT	CASSLGGLAFIRDTQYF
TRBV5-1	few	TRBJ2-1	TRBD2	TGCGCCAGCAGCTTGGAACCTAGCGGTTTCACCTCGCCCTACAATGAGCAGTTCTTC	CASSLEPSGFTSPYNEQFF
TRBV5-1	few	TRBJ2-1	TRBD1	TGCGCCAGCAGCTTGGCCCCAACCGGACAGGGGGCGAATGAGCAGTTCTTC	CASSLAPTGQGANEQFF
TRBV28	.	TRBJ2-2	TRBD1	TGTGCCAGCAGACAGGGGAAGGCCGGGGAGCTGTTTTTT	CASRQGKAGELFF
TRBV12-3/TRBV12-4	many	TRBJ2-1	.	TGTGCCAGCAGTTTAGTGATCAATGAGCAGTTCTTC	CASSLVINEQFF
TRBV30	few	TRBJ2-5	TRBD2	TGTGCCTGGACCGGGACTAGCGGGCCCCAAGAGACCCAGTACTTC	CAWTGTSGPQETQYF
TRBV28	few	TRBJ2-3	.	TGTGCCAGCAGGGAGGCAGGTGCTAGAACAGATACGCAGTATTTT	CASREAGARTDTQYF
TRBV12-3/TRBV12-4	many	TRBJ1-3	.	TGTGCCAGCAGCCCCCAGAATCAGAGGTCGGGAAACACCATATATTTT	CASSPQNQRSGNTIYF
TRBV5-4	few	TRBJ2-3	TRBD2	TGTGCCAGCAGGCCGACTAGCGGCACAGATACGCAGTATTTT	CASRPTSGTDTQYF
TRBV9	.	TRBJ2-7	TRBD1	TGTGCCAGCAGCGCACGACCGGGACAGTCCTACGAGCAGTACTTC	CASSARPGQSYEQYF
TRBV15	.	TRBJ1-4	.	TGTGCCACCAGGCCCGGCAGACTATTCGATGAAAAACTGTTTTTT	CATRPGRLFDEKLFF
TRBV5-8	.	TRBJ1-1	.	TGTGCCAGCAGCTTGGGCTCTTTTGAAGCTTTCTTT	CASSLGSFEAFF
TRBV9	few	TRBJ2-7	.	TGTGCCAGCAGCGTTTGGGCAGACTCCTACGAGCAGTACTTC	CASSVWADSYEQYF
TRBV20-1	many	TRBJ2-1	TRBD2	TGCAGTGCTAGTCCCCCCGGGACTAATATTTACAATGAGCAGTTCTTC	CSASPPGTNIYNEQFF
TRBV5-1	few	TRBJ2-1	.	TGCGCCAGCAGCCCGGGCCTCCGGCTGATAAATGAGCAGTTCTTC	CASSPGLRLINEQFF
TRBV12-3/TRBV12-4	.	TRBJ2-3	TRBD2	TGTGCCAGCAGAGCGGGACTACACACAGATACGCAGTATTTT	CASRAGLHTDTQYF
TRBV5-8	.	TRBJ2-2	.	TGTGCCAGCACCGCAACTATGAACACCGGGGAGCTGTTTTTT	CASTATMNTGELFF
TRBV20-1	.	TRBJ2-1	.	TGCAGTGCTAACGGGAGAAAGAAGGCGGCCTACAATGAGCAGTTCTTC	CSANGRKKAAYNEQFF
TRBV28	few	TRBJ2-5	TRBD1	TGTGCCAGCAGAAGGGACAGACAACCAGAGACCCAGTACTTC	CASRRDRQPETQYF
TRBV10-3	.	TRBJ2-7	TRBD2	TGTGCCATCAGTGAGGAGACTAGCTACAACGAGCAGTACTTC	CAISEETSYNEQYF